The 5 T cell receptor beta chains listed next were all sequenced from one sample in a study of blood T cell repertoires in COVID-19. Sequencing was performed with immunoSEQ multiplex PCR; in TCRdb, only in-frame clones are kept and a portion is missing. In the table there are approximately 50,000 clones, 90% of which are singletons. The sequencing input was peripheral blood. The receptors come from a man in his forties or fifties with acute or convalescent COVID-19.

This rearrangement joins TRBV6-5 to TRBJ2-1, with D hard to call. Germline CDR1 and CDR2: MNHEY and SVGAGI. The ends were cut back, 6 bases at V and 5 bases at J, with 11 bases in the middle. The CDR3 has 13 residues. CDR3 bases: TGTGCCAGCAGGCCCTATTATCACAATGAGCAGTTCTTC. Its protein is CASRPYYHNEQFF.

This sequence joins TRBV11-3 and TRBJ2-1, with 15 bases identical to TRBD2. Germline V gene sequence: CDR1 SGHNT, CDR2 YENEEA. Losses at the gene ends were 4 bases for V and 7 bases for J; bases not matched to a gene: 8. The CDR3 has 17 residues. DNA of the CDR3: TGTGCCAGCAGCTCCTCAGCCGGGACTAGCGGGAGGAATGAGCAGTTCTTC. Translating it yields CASSSSAGTSGRNEQFF.

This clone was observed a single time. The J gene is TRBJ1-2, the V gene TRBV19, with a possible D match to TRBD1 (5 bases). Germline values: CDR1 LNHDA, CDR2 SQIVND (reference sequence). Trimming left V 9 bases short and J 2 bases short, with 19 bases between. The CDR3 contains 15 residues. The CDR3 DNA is TGTGCCAGCACCCCGGACCCAGGGTTAAACTATGGCTACACCTTC. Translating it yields CASTPDPGLNYGYTF.

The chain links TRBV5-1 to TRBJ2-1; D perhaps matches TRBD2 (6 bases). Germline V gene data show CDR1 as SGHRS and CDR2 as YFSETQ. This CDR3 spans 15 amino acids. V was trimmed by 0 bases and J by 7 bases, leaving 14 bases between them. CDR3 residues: CASSLGYGSRNEQFF. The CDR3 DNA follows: TGCGCCAGCAGCTTGGGTTACGGGAGCCGGAATGAGCAGTTCTTC.

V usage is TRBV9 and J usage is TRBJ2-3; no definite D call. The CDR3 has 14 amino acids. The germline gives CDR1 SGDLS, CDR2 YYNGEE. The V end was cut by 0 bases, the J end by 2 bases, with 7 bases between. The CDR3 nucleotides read TGTGCCAGCAGCGTAGTAGATTTCACAGATACGCAGTATTTT. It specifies CASSVVDFTDTQYF. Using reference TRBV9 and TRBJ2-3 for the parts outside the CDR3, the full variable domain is DSGVTQTPKHLITATGQRVTLRCSPRSGDLSVYWYQQSLDQGLQFLIQYYNGEERAKGNILERFSAQQFPDLHSELNLSSLELGDSALYFCASSVVDFTDTQYFGPGTRLTVL.